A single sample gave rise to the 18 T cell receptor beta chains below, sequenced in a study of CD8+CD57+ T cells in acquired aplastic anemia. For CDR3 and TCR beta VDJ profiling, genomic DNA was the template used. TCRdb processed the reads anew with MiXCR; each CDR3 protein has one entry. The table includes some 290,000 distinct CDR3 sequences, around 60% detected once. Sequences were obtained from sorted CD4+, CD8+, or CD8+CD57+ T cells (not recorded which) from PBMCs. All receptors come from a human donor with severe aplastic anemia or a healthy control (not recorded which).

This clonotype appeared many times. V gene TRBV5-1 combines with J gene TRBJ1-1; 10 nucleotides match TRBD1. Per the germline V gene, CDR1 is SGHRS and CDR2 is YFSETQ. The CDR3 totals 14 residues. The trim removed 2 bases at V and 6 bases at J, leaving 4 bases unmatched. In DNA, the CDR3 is TGCGCCAGCAGCTTTTCCGGGACAGGGGCTGAAGCTTTCTTT. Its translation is CASSFSGTGAEAFF.

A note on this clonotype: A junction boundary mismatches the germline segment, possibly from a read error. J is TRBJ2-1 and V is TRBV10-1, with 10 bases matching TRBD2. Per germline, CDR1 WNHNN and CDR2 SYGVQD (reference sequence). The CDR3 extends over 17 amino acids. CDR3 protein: CASSEASGRLEYNEQFF. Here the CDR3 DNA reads TGCGCCAGCAGTGAGGCTAGCGGGAGATTAGAGTACAATGAGCAGTTCTTT.

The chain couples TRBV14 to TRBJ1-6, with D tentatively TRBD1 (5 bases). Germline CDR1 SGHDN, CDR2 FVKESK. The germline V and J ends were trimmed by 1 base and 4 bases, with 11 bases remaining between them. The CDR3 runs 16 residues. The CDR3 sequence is CASSQVRGRYNSPLHF. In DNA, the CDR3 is TGTGCCAGCAGCCAAGTTAGGGGACGATATAATTCACCCCTCCACTTT.

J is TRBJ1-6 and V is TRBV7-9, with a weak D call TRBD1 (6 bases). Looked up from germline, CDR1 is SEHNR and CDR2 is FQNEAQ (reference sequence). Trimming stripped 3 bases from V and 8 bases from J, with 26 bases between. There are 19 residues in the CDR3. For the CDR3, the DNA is TGTGCCAGCAGCTTGCGACTAGCGAACACCGGGGCAGGGGATTCACCCCTCCACTTT. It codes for CASSLRLANTGAGDSPLHF.

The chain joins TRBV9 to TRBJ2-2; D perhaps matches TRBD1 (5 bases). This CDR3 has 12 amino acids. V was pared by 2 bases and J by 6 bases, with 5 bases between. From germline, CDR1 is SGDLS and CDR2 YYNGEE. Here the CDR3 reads CASSVTAGELFF. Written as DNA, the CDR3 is TGTGCCAGCAGCGTGACAGCCGGGGAGCTGTTTTTT.

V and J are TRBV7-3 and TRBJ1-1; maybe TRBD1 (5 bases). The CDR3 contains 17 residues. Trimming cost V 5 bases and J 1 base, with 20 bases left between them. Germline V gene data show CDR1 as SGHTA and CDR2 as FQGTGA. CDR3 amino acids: CASSTIPTGGQNTEAFF. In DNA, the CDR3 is TGTGCCAGCAGCACAATTCCGACGGGGGGTCAGAACACTGAAGCTTTCTTT.

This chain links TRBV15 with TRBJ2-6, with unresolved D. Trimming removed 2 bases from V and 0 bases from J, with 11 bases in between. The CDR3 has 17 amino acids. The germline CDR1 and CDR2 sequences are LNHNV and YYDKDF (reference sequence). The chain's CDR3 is CATSRLKWASGANVLTF. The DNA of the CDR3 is TGTGCCACCAGCAGATTGAAGTGGGCCTCTGGGGCCAACGTCCTGACTTTC.

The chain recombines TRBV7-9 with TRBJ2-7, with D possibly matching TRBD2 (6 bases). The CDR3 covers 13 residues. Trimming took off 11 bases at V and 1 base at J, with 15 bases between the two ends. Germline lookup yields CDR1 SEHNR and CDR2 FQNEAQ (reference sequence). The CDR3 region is CASGTFVSYEQYF. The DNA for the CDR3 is TGTGCCTCCGGGACTTTCGTTTCCTACGAGCAGTACTTC. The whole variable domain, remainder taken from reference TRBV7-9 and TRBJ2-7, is DTGVSQNPRHKITKRGQNVTFRCDPISEHNRLYWYRQTLGQGPEFLTYFQNEAQLEKSRLLSDRFSAERPKGSFSTLEIQRTEQGDSAMYLCASGTFVSYEQYFGPGTRLTVT.

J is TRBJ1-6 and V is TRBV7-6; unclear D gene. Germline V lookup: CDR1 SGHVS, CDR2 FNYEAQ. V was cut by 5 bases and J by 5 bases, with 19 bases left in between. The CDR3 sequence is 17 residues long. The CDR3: CASSLEAGRLHNSPLHF. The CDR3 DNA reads TGTGCCAGCAGCCTAGAAGCCGGACGCCTACATAATTCACCCCTCCACTTT.

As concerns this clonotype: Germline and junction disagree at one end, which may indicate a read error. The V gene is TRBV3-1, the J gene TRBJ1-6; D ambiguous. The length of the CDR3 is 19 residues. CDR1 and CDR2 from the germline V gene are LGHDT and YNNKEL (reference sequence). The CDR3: CASSQGTGKLGSYDSPLHF. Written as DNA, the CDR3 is TGTGCCAGCAGCCAAGGTACGGGGAAACTGGGCTCCTATGATTCACCCCTCCACTTT. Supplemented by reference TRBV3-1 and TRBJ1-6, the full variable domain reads DTAVSQTPKYLVTQMGNDKSIKCEQNLGHDTMYWYKQDSKKFLKIMFSYNNKELIINETVPNRFSPKSPDKAHLNLHINSLELGDSAVYFCASSQGTGKLGSYDSPLHFGNGTRLTVT.

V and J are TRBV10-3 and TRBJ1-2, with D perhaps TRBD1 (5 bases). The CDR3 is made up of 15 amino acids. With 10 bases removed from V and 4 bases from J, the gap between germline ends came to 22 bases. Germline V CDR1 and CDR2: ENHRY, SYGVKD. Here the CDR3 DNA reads TGTGCCAGCCGGATAGGGGCCTGGGGGGTCTATGGCTACACCTTC. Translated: CASRIGAWGVYGYTF.

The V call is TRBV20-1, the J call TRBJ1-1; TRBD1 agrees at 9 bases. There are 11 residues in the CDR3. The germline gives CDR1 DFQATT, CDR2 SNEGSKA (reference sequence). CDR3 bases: TGCAGCTCAGACAGGGGGTCCGAAGCTTTCTTT. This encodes CSSDRGSEAFF.

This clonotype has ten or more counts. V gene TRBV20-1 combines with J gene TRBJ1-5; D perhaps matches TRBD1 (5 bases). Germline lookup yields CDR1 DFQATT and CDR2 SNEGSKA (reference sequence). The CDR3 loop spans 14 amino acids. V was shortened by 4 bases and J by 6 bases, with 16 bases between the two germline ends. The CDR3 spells CSAKPRAGLQPQHF. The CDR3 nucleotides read TGCAGTGCTAAACCCCGGGCGGGGCTTCAGCCCCAGCATTTT.

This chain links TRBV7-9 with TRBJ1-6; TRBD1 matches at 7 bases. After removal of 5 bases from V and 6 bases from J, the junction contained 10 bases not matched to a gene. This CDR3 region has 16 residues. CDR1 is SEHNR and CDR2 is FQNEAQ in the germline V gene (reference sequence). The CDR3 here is CASSGPPGTANSPLHF. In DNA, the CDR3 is TGTGCCAGCAGCGGGCCGCCCGGGACAGCTAATTCACCCCTCCACTTT.

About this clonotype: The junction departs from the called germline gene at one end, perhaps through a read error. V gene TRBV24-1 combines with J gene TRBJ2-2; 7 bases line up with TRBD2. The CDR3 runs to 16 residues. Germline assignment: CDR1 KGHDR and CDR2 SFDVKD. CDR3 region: CATSDSGTTNTRELFF. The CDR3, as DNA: TGTGCCACCAGTGATAGCGGGACGACGAACACCAGGGAGCTGTTTTTT.

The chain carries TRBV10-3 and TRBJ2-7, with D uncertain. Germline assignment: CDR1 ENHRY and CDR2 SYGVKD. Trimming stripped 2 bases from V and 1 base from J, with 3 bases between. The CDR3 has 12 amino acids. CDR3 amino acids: CAISEPSYEQYF. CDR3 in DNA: TGTGCCATCAGTGAGCCGTCCTACGAGCAGTACTTC.

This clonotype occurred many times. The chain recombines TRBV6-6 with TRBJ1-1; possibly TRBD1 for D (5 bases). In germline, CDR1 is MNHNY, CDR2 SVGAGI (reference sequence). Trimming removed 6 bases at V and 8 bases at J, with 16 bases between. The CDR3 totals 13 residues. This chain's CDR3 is CASSLGRPGEAFF. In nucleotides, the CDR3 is TGTGCCAGCAGCTTGGGACGGCCCGGGGAAGCTTTCTTT.

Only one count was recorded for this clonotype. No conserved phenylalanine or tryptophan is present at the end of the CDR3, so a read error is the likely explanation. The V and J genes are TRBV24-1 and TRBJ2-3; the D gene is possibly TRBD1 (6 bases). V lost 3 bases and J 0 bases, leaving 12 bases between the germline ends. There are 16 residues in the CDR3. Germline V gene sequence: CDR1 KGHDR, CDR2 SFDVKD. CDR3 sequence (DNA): TGTGCCACCAGTGATCCTCAGGGGCTCAGCACAGATACGCAGTATTCT. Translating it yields CATSDPQGLSTDTQYS.